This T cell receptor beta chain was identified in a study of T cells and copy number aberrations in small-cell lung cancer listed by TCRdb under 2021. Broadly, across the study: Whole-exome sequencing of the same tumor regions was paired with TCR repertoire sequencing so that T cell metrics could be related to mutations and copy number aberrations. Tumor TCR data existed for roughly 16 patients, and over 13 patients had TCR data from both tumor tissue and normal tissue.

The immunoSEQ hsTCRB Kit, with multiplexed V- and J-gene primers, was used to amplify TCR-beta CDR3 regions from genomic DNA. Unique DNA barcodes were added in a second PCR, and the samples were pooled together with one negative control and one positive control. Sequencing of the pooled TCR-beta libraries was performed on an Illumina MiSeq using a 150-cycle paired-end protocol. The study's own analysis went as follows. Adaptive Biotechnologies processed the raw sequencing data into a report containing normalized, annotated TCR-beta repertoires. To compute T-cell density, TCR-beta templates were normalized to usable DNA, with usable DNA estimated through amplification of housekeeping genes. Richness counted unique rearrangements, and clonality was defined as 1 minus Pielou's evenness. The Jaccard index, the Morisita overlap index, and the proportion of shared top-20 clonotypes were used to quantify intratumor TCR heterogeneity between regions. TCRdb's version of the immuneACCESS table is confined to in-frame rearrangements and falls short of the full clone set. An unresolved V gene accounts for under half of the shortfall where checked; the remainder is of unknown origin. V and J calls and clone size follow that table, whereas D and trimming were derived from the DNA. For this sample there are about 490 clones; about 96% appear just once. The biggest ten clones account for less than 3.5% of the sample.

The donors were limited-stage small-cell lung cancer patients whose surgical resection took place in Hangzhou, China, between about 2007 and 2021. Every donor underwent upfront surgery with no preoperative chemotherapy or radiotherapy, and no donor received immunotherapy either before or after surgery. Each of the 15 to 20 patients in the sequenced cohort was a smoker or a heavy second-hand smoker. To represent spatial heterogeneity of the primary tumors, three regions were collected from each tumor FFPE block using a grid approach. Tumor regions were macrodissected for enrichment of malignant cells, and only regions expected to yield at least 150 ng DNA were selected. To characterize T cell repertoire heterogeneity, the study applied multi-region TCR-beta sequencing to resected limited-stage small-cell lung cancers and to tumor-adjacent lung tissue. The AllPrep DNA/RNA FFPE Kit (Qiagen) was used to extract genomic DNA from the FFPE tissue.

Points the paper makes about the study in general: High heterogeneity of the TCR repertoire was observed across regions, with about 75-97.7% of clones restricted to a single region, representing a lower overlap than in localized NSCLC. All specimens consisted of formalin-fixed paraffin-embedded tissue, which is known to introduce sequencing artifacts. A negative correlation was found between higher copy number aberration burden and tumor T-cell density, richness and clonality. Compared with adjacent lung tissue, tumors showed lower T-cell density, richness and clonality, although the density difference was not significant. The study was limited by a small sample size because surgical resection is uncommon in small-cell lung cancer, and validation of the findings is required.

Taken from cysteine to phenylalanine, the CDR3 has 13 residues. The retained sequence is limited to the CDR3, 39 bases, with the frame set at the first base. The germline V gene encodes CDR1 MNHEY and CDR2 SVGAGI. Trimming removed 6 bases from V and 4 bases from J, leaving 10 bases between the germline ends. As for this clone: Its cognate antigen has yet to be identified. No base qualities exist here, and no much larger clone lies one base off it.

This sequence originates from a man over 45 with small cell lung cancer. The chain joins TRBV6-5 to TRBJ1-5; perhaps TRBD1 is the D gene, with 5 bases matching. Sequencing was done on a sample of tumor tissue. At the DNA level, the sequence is TGTGCCAGCAGCCTGGGGACGAATCAGCCCCAGCATTTT. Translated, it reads CASSLGTNQPQHF.